The clone carrying this T cell receptor beta chain was observed many times. Using its own MiXCR run on the PCR reads, TCRdb lists one record per CDR3 protein. The table has 10,000 or so distinct CDR3 sequences, over 25% seen once. The data belong to a study of immune characterization of retroperitoneal liposarcoma. The CDR3 has 14 residues. V lost 0 bases to trimming and J lost 5 bases, with 10 bases between them. Germline lookup yields CDR1 MNHNY and CDR2 SVGAGI (reference sequence). Sequenced sample: tumor tissue. This chain connects TRBV6-6 to TRBJ1-1; D ambiguous. This TCR came from a male donor with retroperitoneal liposarcoma. The CDR3 DNA reads TGTGCCAGCAGTTACTCGATCGTTCTTACTGAAGCTTTCTTT. It translates to CASSYSIVLTEAFF.